This T cell receptor (beta chain) appears in the sequencing data of a study of cytomegalovirus exposure and HLA in healthy donors. Findings and limits, study-wide: Accurate HLA-A and HLA-B prediction from TCR beta sequences was reported for most subjects. There were some public TCRs occurring in many donors, but most TCR sequences were rare. A classifier reportedly called cytomegalovirus status with high sensitivity and specificity. Presence/absence comparisons presumed near-even sequencing depth among donors.

Unmatched junction bases numbered 4, after V lost 6 bases and J lost 2 bases. Germline V CDR1 and CDR2: SNHLY, FYNNEI. The CDR3 length is 15 residues. The PCR employed 60 Vbeta primers together with 13 Jbeta primers. Clones were read by immunoSEQ multiplex PCR, and TCRdb kept only the in-frame ones, dropping some. The sample holds hundreds of thousands of clones, over 80% seen once. Notes on this clone: Its target is unknown.

The sequenced sample was PBMCs. The chain couples TRBV2 to TRBJ2-1, with 10 nucleotides matching TRBD2. This TCR derives from a man aged 40-49 years in good health and CMV-seropositive. CDR3 nucleotides: TGTGCCAGCAGGGCCACTAGCGGGGCCTACAATGAGCAGTTCTTC. Amino acids: CASRATSGAYNEQFF.